The clone carrying this T cell receptor (beta chain) was recorded at least ten times. The TCR library protocol attached unique molecular identifiers to the individual cDNA molecules. MiXCR, applied by TCRdb to the 5' RACE reads, yields one record per CDR3 protein. This table holds about 33,000 distinct CDR3 sequences, less than 5.5% found once. Per the germline V gene, CDR1 is SGHRS and CDR2 is YFSETQ. The length of the CDR3 is 16 residues. The germline V and J ends were trimmed by 0 bases and 0 bases, with 9 bases remaining between them. These data originate in a study of early T cells in non-severe SARS-CoV-2 infection. Study background: Chains were unpaired, as sequencing was done on bulk RNA from unsorted whole blood.

Sequenced input: whole blood. This TCR derives from an adult who was a healthcare worker with PCR-confirmed SARS-CoV-2 infection or an uninfected control (not recorded which). The V gene is TRBV5-1, the J gene TRBJ2-2; no reliable D call. The CDR3 coding sequence is TGCGCCAGCAGCTTGGCCCCGATCGCGAACACCGGGGAGCTGTTTTTT. Translated, it gives CASSLAPIANTGELFF.